Sequencing of this T cell receptor (beta chain) was carried out in a study of fetal regulatory T cell absence and autoimmunity. The assay was run at survey level. The assay was immunoSEQ multiplex PCR, and TCRdb's table has in-frame clones only and misses some. The sample consists of around 100,000 clones, approximately 79% of them appearing once. The germline CDR1 and CDR2 sequences are SEHNR and FQNEAQ (reference sequence). The CDR3 totals 19 residues. Trimming removed 5 bases from V and 2 bases from J; junction bases left unmatched: 13. The sequenced material came from pancreas tissue. The chain employs TRBV7-9 and TRBJ2-1; 12 nucleotides agree with TRBD2. The sequence was obtained from a male donor with IPEX syndrome. The DNA of the CDR3 is TGTGCCAGCAGCCTACCCTGGCTAGCGGGGGGGCCTCCCTACAATGAGCAGTTCTTC. Translation: CASSLPWLAGGPPYNEQFF.